This T cell receptor beta chain was captured in a study of blood T cell repertoires in COVID-19. Study at large: Sites across the United States, Italy and Spain contributed samples from acute and convalescent COVID-19. The analysed material was cDNA or gDNA that came from T cells, B-cell-depleted T cells, or PBMCs.

Trimming cost V 5 bases and J 5 bases; bases outside gene matches: 12. The CDR3 consists of 16 residues. CDR1 is SGHNT and CDR2 is YYREEE in the germline V gene (reference sequence). Under the authors' procedure: Nucleated cell counts were estimated from reference gene primer amplification. Assay used: immunoSEQ multiplex PCR; TCRdb lists only in-frame clones, some missing. V, J and clone size reflect that table, while D and trimming were determined from the DNA. Here the sample spans over 120,000 clones, about four fifths being singletons. This chain links TRBV5-4 with TRBJ2-7; 11 bases line up with TRBD2. The sequenced material came from peripheral blood. The TCR was taken from an elderly woman with acute or convalescent COVID-19. CDR3 amino acids: CASSSRLAGMIDEQYF. The CDR3 DNA is TGTGCCAGCAGTTCGCGACTAGCGGGGATGATAGACGAGCAGTACTTC. The full variable domain, completed using reference TRBV5-4 and TRBJ2-7, is ETGVTQSPTHLIKTRGQQVTLRCSSQSGHNTVSWYQQALGQGPQFIFQYYREEENGRGNFPPRFSGLQFPNYSSELNVNALELDDSALYLCASSSRLAGMIDEQYFGPGTRLTVT.